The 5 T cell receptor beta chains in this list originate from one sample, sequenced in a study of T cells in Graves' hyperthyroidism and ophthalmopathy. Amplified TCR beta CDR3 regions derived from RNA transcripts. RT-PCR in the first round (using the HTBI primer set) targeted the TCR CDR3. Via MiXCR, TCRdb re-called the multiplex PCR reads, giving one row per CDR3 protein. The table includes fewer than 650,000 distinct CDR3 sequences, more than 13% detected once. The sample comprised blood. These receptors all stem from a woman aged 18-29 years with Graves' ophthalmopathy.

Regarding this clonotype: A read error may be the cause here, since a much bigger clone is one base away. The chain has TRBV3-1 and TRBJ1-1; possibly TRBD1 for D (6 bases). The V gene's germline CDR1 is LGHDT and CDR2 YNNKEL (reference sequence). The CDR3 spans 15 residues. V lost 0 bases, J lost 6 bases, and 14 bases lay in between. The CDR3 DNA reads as TGTGCCAGCAGCCAAGATACAGGGTTGGTCGCTGAAGCTTTCTTT. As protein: CASSQDTGLVAEAFF.

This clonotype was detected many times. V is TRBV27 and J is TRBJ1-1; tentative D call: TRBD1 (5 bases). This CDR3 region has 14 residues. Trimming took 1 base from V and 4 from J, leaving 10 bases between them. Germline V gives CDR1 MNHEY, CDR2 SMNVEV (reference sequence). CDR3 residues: CASSLLAGRTEAFF. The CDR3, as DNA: TGTGCCAGCAGTTTATTGGCAGGGCGCACTGAAGCTTTCTTT.

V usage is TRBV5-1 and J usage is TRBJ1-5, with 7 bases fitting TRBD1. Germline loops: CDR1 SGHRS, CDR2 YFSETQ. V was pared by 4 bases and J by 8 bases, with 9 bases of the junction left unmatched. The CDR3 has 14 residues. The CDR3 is CASSRLGGAEPQHF. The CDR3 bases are TGCGCCAGCAGCCGGTTAGGGGGCGCGGAGCCCCAGCATTTT.

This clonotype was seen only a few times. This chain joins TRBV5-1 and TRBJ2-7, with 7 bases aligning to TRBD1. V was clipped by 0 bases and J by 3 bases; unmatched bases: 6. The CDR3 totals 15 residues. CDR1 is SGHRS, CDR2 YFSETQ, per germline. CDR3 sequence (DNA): TGCGCCAGCAGCTTGGACAGGGGCAACCACTACGAGCAGTACTTC. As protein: CASSLDRGNHYEQYF.

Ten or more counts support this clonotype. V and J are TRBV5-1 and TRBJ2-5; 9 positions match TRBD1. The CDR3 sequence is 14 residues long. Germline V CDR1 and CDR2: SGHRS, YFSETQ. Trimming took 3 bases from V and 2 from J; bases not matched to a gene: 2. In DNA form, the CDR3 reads TGCGCCAGCAGCTCGGGACAGGGTCAAGAGACCCAGTACTTC. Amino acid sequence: CASSSGQGQETQYF.